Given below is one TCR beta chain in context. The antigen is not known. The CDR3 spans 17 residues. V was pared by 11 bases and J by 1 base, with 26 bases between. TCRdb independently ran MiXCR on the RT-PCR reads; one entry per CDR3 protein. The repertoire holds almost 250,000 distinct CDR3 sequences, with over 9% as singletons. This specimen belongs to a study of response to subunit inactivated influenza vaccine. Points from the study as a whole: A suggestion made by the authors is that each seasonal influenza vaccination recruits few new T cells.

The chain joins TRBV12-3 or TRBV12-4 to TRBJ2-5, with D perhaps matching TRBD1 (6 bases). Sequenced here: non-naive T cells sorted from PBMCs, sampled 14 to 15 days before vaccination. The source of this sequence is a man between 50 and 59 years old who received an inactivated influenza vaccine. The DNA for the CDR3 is TGTGCCTTCAGTTTAGGGGACACCATTAGGGCCCAAGAGACCCAGTACTTC. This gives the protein CAFSLGDTIRAQETQYF.